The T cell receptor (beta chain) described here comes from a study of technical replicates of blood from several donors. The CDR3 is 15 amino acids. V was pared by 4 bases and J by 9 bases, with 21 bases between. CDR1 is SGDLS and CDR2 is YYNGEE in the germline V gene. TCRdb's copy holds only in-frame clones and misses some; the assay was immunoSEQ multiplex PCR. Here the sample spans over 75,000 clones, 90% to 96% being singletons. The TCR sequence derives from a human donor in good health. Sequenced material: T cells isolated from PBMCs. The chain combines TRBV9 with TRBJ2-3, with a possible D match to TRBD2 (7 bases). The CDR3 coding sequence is TGTGCCAGCAGCTCTCAGGGGATGGGGGGGGAGACGCAGTATTTT. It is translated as CASSSQGMGGETQYF.